A single sample gave rise to the 9 T cell receptor beta chains below, sequenced in a study of beta chain features in type 1 diabetes. The study reverse transcribed the entire isolated RNA, so it sequenced expressed TCRB transcripts. Sequenced by immunoSEQ multiplex PCR; TCRdb stores in-frame clones only, minus some. The table has 250,000 to 400,000 clones, 14% seen once. Sequencing was carried out using central memory CD4+ T cells from blood. These TCRs come from a man aged 30 to 39 in good health.

Only a few counts were recorded for this clone. The V gene is TRBV6-5, the J gene TRBJ2-2; D not resolved. CDR3 length: 13 amino acids. From germline, CDR1 is MNHEY and CDR2 SVGAGI. Trimming took off 4 bases at V and 5 bases at J, with 8 bases between the two ends. The CDR3 nucleotides are TGTGCCAGCAGTTCTTCCGCAACCGGGGAGCTGTTTTTT. Its translation is CASSSSATGELFF.

This clone came up a few times. The chain uses TRBV28 and TRBJ2-7; D is perhaps TRBD2 (7 bases). The CDR3 runs to 16 residues. V lost 5 bases and J lost 2, with 19 bases in between. The germline V gene encodes CDR1 MDHEN and CDR2 SYDVKM. CDR3 bases: TGTGCCAGCAGTGGGCAAAAGATCGGGGGGCCCTACGAGCAGTACGTC. Amino acids: CASSGQKIGGPYEQYV.

This clone has more than one count but fewer than ten. The chain is built from TRBV7-2 and TRBJ1-5; weak D call: TRBD1 (6 bases). Between the trimmed V and J ends, which lost 5 bases and 3 bases, there was a span of 11 bases. Per germline, CDR1 SGHTA and CDR2 FQGNSA. This CDR3 spans 14 amino acids. In nucleotides, the CDR3 is TGTGCCAGCAGCCGCACAGGGCCCAATCAGCCCCAGCATTTT. Translating it yields CASSRTGPNQPQHF.

V and J are TRBV4-3 and TRBJ2-7; D may be TRBD1 (6 bases). CDR1 LGHNA and CDR2 YSLEER come from the germline V gene. The V end was cut by 4 bases, the J end by 2 bases, with 12 bases between. This CDR3 comprises 14 residues. The CDR3 protein is CASSRDRLTYEQYF. The CDR3 bases are TGCGCCAGCAGCCGAGACAGGTTAACCTACGAGCAGTACTTC.

The chain joins TRBV4-1 to TRBJ1-3, with D unclear. This CDR3 has 15 residues. Trimming left V 6 bases short and J 3 bases short, with 15 bases between. The germline V gene has CDR1 MGHRA and CDR2 YSYEKL. For the CDR3, the DNA is TGCGCCAGCAGATCACCCGTCGGGTATGGAAACACCATATATTTT. Protein product: CASRSPVGYGNTIYF.

The chain is built from TRBV11-2 and TRBJ1-2, with unresolved D. Trimming took off 1 base at V and 8 bases at J, with 11 bases between the two ends. The CDR3 loop spans 13 amino acids. Germline V CDR1 and CDR2: SGHAT, FQNNGV. The CDR3 DNA reads as TGTGCCAGCAGCTTAGCCTCTACTGGGGGCTACACCTTC. It translates to CASSLASTGGYTF.

This clone was picked up a small number of times. The CDR3, as DNA: TGCAGCGTTATCGGGGAGGGCTATGGCTACACCTTC. Protein: CSVIGEGYGYTF. The chain carries TRBV29-1 and TRBJ1-2; D is undetermined. Trimming took off 5 bases at V and 4 bases at J, with 11 bases between the two ends. Germline assignment: CDR1 SQVTM and CDR2 ANQGSEA. This CDR3 region has 12 residues.

Ten or more counts support this clone. The chain employs TRBV14 and TRBJ2-7, with a weak D call TRBD1 (8 bases). The CDR3 is 16 amino acids. Trimming pared 5 bases from V and 5 bases from J, leaving 22 bases between. Germline V gives CDR1 SGHDN, CDR2 FVKESK. The CDR3 bases are TGTGCCAGCAGCTTCCGAGCGGGACAGGTGGTCCACGAGCAGTACTTC. Protein sequence: CASSFRAGQVVHEQYF.

This clone was detected only a few times. CDR3 sequence: CSVEVSGGGEQYV. CDR3 bases: TGCAGCGTTGAAGTGTCGGGAGGCGGAGAGCAGTACGTC. The V call is TRBV29-1, the J call TRBJ2-7; 7 bases match TRBD2. The CDR3 is 13 amino acids. The junction had 7 bases not matched to a gene; V was cut back by 1 base and J by 7 bases. Germline CDR1 SQVTM, CDR2 ANQGSEA.